This T cell receptor beta chain was identified in a study of cytomegalovirus exposure and HLA in healthy donors. Germline CDR1 and CDR2: SGHRS and YFSETQ. This CDR3 region has 14 residues. V lost 2 bases and J 3 bases, leaving 11 bases between the germline ends. This clone was observed once. Other nucleotide sequences from this sample produce the same CDR3. A multiplex PCR was run with 60 Vbeta primers and 13 Jbeta primers. Clones were read by immunoSEQ multiplex PCR, and TCRdb kept only the in-frame ones, dropping some. The sample records some 150,000 clones, over 60% being singletons. The sequencing sample was made of PBMCs. This clonotype originated in a woman aged 30 to 39 in good health and CMV-seropositive. The V and J genes are TRBV5-1 and TRBJ2-5; maybe TRBD2 (6 bases). The CDR3 bases are TGCGCCAGCAGCTTCTCACCGGGGGAAGAGACCCAGTACTTC. Translation: CASSFSPGEETQYF.